These 27 T cell receptor beta chains came from one sample sequenced in a study of Graves' ophthalmopathy and Graves' hyperthyroidism. Beta-chain TCR CDR3 regions were amplified from RNA transcripts. RT-PCR in the first round used HTBI primers; a second-round multiplex PCR followed. TCRdb fed the multiplex PCR reads into MiXCR, producing one record per CDR3 protein. Of approximately 330,000 distinct CDR3 sequences in the sample, roughly 17% were seen once. Material for sequencing was peripheral blood. These receptors originate from an adult man with Graves' ophthalmopathy.

This chain links TRBV7-8 with TRBJ2-4; possibly TRBD1 for D (5 bases). V was clipped by 6 bases and J by 6 bases, with 12 bases between them. CDR3 length equals 13 residues. The germline gives CDR1 SGHVS, CDR2 FQNEAQ. This CDR3 reads CASRPNQGNIQYF. The DNA of the CDR3 is TGTGCCAGCAGGCCAAATCAGGGAAACATTCAGTACTTC.

Ten or more counts support this clonotype. V gene TRBV7-9 combines with J gene TRBJ2-7; D remains unclear. Germline V gene lookup returns CDR1 SEHNR and CDR2 FQNEAQ (reference sequence). This CDR3 is 12 amino acids long. The ends were cut back, 5 bases at V and 5 bases at J, with 10 bases in the middle. This CDR3 is CASSPRLNEQYF. CDR3 DNA: TGTGCCAGCAGCCCCCGCTTAAACGAGCAGTACTTC. The full variable domain, with the rest looked up from reference TRBV7-9 and TRBJ2-7, is DTGVSQNPRHKITKRGQNVTFRCDPISEHNRLYWYRQTLGQGPEFLTYFQNEAQLEKSRLLSDRFSAERPKGSFSTLEIQRTEQGDSAMYLCASSPRLNEQYFGPGTRLTVT.

This clonotype showed up many times. The rearrangement joins TRBV9 to TRBJ1-1; TRBD1 agrees at 7 bases. With V trimmed by 4 bases and J by 4 bases, 16 bases remained unmatched. The germline V gene encodes CDR1 SGDLS and CDR2 YYNGEE. This CDR3 is built from 17 residues. The CDR3 spells CASSSTLSDRSGTEAFF. CDR3 nucleotide sequence: TGTGCCAGCAGCTCAACCCTCTCGGACAGGTCTGGCACTGAAGCTTTCTTT.

V is TRBV20-1 and J is TRBJ1-6; 7 bases match TRBD1. CDR3 size: 16 residues. CDR1 is DFQATT, CDR2 SNEGSKA, per germline (reference sequence). The V and J ends lost 6 bases and 5 bases, in that order; junction bases with no gene match: 13. This CDR3 is CSAQNAGQRNNSPLHF. In nucleotides, the CDR3 is TGCAGTGCCCAAAACGCGGGACAGAGAAATAATTCACCCCTCCACTTT.

This clonotype appeared many times. This chain uses TRBV5-1 with TRBJ1-5; D gene ambiguous. Germline V gene lookup returns CDR1 SGHRS and CDR2 YFSETQ. This CDR3 contains 13 residues. The V end was cut by 1 base, the J end by 5 bases, with 7 bases between. This CDR3 reads CASSLSKDQPQHF. The CDR3 DNA reads TGCGCCAGCAGCTTGTCCAAGGATCAGCCCCAGCATTTT.

This clonotype has at least ten counts. The chain links TRBV15 to TRBJ1-2, with TRBD1 identical over 11 bases. CDR1 is LNHNV and CDR2 is YYDKDF in the germline V gene (reference sequence). With V trimmed by 3 bases and J by 6 bases, 12 bases remained unmatched. The CDR3 has 17 residues. For the CDR3, the DNA is TGTGCCACCAGCAGCAGGGGACAGGGGGTTCTCAAGGATGGCTACACCTTC. Its protein is CATSSRGQGVLKDGYTF.

At least ten counts were recorded for this clonotype. This sequence joins TRBV3-1 and TRBJ1-2; D gene unclear. The CDR3 spans 14 residues. V lost 4 bases and J 3 bases, leaving 12 bases between the germline ends. Germline V gives CDR1 LGHDT, CDR2 YNNKEL (reference sequence). The CDR3 reads CASSPLPGHYGYTF. The CDR3 bases are TGTGCCAGCAGCCCCTTGCCAGGCCACTATGGCTACACCTTC.

This clonotype was counted many times. The chain carries TRBV6-5 and TRBJ2-7; 7 bases are shared with TRBD1. Germline-derived CDR1 and CDR2 are MNHEY and SVGAGI. Germline trimming cut 6 bases from V and 2 bases from J; bases unmatched to any gene: 10. The CDR3 runs to 15 residues. The CDR3 here is CASRGQENRAYEQYF. The DNA of the CDR3 is TGTGCCAGCAGAGGACAGGAAAATCGGGCCTACGAGCAGTACTTC.

As to this clonotype: A read error is possible here, since a much larger clone lies one base away. The rearrangement uses TRBV29-1 and TRBJ1-1; D is possibly TRBD1 (5 bases). Trimming removed 7 bases from V and 5 bases from J, with 14 bases in between. The CDR3 covers 12 residues. In germline, CDR1 is SQVTM, CDR2 ANQGSEA. The CDR3 sequence is CSGGIGGTEAFF. In DNA, the CDR3 is TGCAGCGGGGGGATCGGAGGGACTGAAGCTTTCTTT.

About this clonotype: A clone one base away is much larger, so this may be a read error. CDR3 in amino acids: CVSSAALGPPYEQYF. For the CDR3, the DNA is TGTGTCAGCAGCGCGGCATTGGGGCCGCCTTACGAGCAGTACTTC. The V call is TRBV28, the J call TRBJ2-7, with D perhaps TRBD1 (5 bases). The CDR3 runs 15 residues. CDR1 MDHEN and CDR2 SYDVKM come from the germline V gene.

CDR3 in DNA: TGCAGTGCTAGGAATCCACACAGGGAGGGGGCCAACGTCCTGACTTTC. This translates into CSARNPHREGANVLTF. V usage is TRBV20-1 and J usage is TRBJ2-6, with D perhaps matching TRBD1 (6 bases). This CDR3 has 16 residues. The germline CDR1 and CDR2 sequences are DFQATT and SNEGSKA (reference sequence). V lost 3 bases, J lost 4 bases, and 16 bases lay in between.

This clonotype was seen at least ten times. The chain uses TRBV20-1 and TRBJ1-5; weak D call: TRBD1 (5 bases). Trimming took off 3 bases at V and 11 bases at J, with 14 bases between the two ends. The CDR3 has 12 residues. From germline, CDR1 is DFQATT and CDR2 SNEGSKA (reference sequence). The chain's CDR3 is CSASSGEIAQHF. CDR3 DNA: TGCAGTGCTAGTTCGGGGGAAATAGCCCAGCATTTT.

This chain links TRBV7-6 with TRBJ2-2; 8 positions agree with TRBD1. Germline V gene lookup returns CDR1 SGHVS and CDR2 FNYEAQ. With V trimmed by 1 base and J by 6 bases, 7 bases remained unmatched. This CDR3 has 16 residues. The chain's CDR3 is CASSLVQGAGAGELFF. The DNA for the CDR3 is TGTGCCAGCAGCTTAGTGCAGGGGGCCGGCGCCGGGGAGCTGTTTTTT. The full variable domain, completed using reference TRBV7-6 and TRBJ2-2, is GAGVSQSPRYKVTKRGQDVALRCDPISGHVSLYWYRQALGQGPEFLTYFNYEAQQDKSGLPNDRFSAERPEGSISTLTIQRTEQRDSAMYRCASSLVQGAGAGELFFGEGSRLTVL.

This clonotype was seen many times. This sequence joins TRBV4-1 and TRBJ1-6; the D is unclear. Per germline, CDR1 MGHRA and CDR2 YSYEKL. The V gene lost 4 bases and the J gene lost 10 bases, with 17 bases spanning the gap. This CDR3 contains 15 residues. CDR3 sequence: CASSPINSGGSPLHF. CDR3 in DNA: TGCGCCAGCAGCCCAATTAATTCGGGAGGCTCACCCCTCCACTTT.

This clonotype was counted at least ten times. The V call is TRBV14, the J call TRBJ2-5, with 13 nucleotides matching TRBD2. V trimming: 4 bases; J trimming: 2 bases; junction bases outside the gene matches: 7. The CDR3 sequence is 17 residues long. The V gene's germline CDR1 is SGHDN and CDR2 FVKESK. CDR3 bases: TGTGCCAGCAGCCCACGACTAGCGGGAGGATGGCAAGAGACCCAGTACTTC. As protein: CASSPRLAGGWQETQYF. The full variable domain, its missing parts supplied by reference TRBV14 and TRBJ2-5, is EAGVTQFPSHSVIEKGQTVTLRCDPISGHDNLYWYRRVMGKEIKFLLHFVKESKQDESGMPNNRFLAERTGGTYSTLKVQPAELEDSGVYFCASSPRLAGGWQETQYFGPGTRLLVL.

This clonotype appeared many times. This clone may be a read error of a much larger clone one base away. This chain uses TRBV6-1 with TRBJ1-2, with D perhaps TRBD1 (6 bases). CDR3 size: 13 residues. Per the germline V gene, CDR1 is MNHNS and CDR2 is SASEGT. The CDR3 DNA follows: TGTGCCCGCAGCCCGACAGGAGTCTATGGCTACACCTTC. Its protein product is CARSPTGVYGYTF.

In this sample, this clonotype turned up many times. The J gene is TRBJ2-7, the V gene TRBV12-3 or TRBV12-4; 7 nucleotides align to TRBD2. This CDR3 is built from 15 residues. The J segment lost 4 bases and the V segment lost 4 bases, leaving 10 bases of the junction unmatched. CDR3 DNA: TGTGCCAGCAGTTGGGGCCGCGGGGGTCCTTACGAGCAGTACTTC. It yields the protein CASSWGRGGPYEQYF.

The chain carries TRBV18 and TRBJ2-5, with D unresolved. The CDR3 totals 13 residues. Germline V gene lookup returns CDR1 KGHSH and CDR2 LQKENI. V dropped 8 bases and J dropped 0 bases, with 10 bases sitting between them. Here the CDR3 reads CASRLSYQETQYF. CDR3 bases: TGTGCCAGCAGACTCTCGTACCAAGAGACCCAGTACTTC.

This clonotype was seen only a few times. V and J are TRBV3-1 and TRBJ1-1; D is undetermined. The length of the CDR3 is 17 residues. V lost 0 bases, J lost 0 bases, and 14 bases lay in between. Germline V gene lookup returns CDR1 LGHDT and CDR2 YNNKEL (reference sequence). CDR3 bases: TGTGCCAGCAGCCAAGATCCGAGGAACACACTGAACACTGAAGCTTTCTTT. This codes for CASSQDPRNTLNTEAFF.

This clonotype has a count of ten or more. This chain uses TRBV9 with TRBJ2-7; tentatively, D is TRBD1 (5 bases). With 0 bases removed from V and 3 bases from J, the gap between germline ends came to 7 bases. Looked up from germline, CDR1 is SGDLS and CDR2 is YYNGEE. This CDR3 region has 13 residues. CDR3 in amino acids: CASSVDQGYEQYF. CDR3 bases: TGTGCCAGCAGCGTAGATCAGGGCTACGAGCAGTACTTC.

The gene calls are TRBV14 and TRBJ2-2; possible D gene TRBD2, 5 bases. Germline CDR1 is SGHDN and CDR2 is FVKESK. The CDR3 is made up of 15 amino acids. The V end lost 1 base, the J end lost 1 base, and 7 bases lay between the germline ends. The CDR3 sequence: CASSQVGGNTGELFF. DNA of the CDR3: TGTGCCAGCAGCCAAGTCGGAGGGAACACCGGGGAGCTGTTTTTT. The full variable domain, rest sourced from reference TRBV14 and TRBJ2-2, is EAGVTQFPSHSVIEKGQTVTLRCDPISGHDNLYWYRRVMGKEIKFLLHFVKESKQDESGMPNNRFLAERTGGTYSTLKVQPAELEDSGVYFCASSQVGGNTGELFFGEGSRLTVL.

This clonotype was recorded at least ten times. J is TRBJ1-2 and V is TRBV2; TRBD1 might be the D (5 bases). CDR1 and CDR2 (germline): SNHLY, FYNNEI. The CDR3 extends over 12 amino acids. V was pared by 6 bases and J by 0 bases, with 5 bases between. Here the CDR3 reads CASRQANYGYTF. The DNA of the CDR3 is TGTGCCAGCAGACAGGCTAACTATGGCTACACCTTC.

The V gene is TRBV7-2, the J gene TRBJ2-7; TRBD1 aligns across 9 bases. V trimming: 8 bases; J trimming: 2 bases; junction bases outside the gene matches: 1. Looked up from germline, CDR1 is SGHTA and CDR2 is FQGNSA. The CDR3 loop spans 12 amino acids. CDR3 coding DNA: TGTGCCAGCGGGACAGGGCCCTACGAGCAGTACTTC. Protein sequence: CASGTGPYEQYF.

In DNA form, the CDR3 reads TGTGCCTGGAGTCCGGGACACGGGCACCAAGAGACCCAGTACTTC. Translating gives CAWSPGHGHQETQYF. V gene TRBV30 combines with J gene TRBJ2-5; weak D call: TRBD1 (6 bases). Trimming took off 2 bases at V and 0 bases at J, with 13 bases between the two ends. The CDR3 extends over 15 amino acids. Germline V gives CDR1 GTSNPN, CDR2 SVGIG (reference sequence). The whole variable domain, remainder taken from reference TRBV30 and TRBJ2-5, is SQTIHQWPATLVQPVGSPLSLECTVEGTSNPNLYWYRQAAGRGLQLLFYSVGIGQISSEVPQNLSASRPQDRQFILSSKKLLLSDSGFYLCAWSPGHGHQETQYFGPGTRLLVL.

There are many counts of this clonotype. This chain links TRBV5-1 with TRBJ2-6; the D is unclear. Looked up from germline, CDR1 is SGHRS and CDR2 is YFSETQ. The CDR3 covers 15 residues. Trimming took 0 bases from V and 1 from J, leaving 5 bases between them. CDR3 sequence (DNA): TGCGCCAGCAGCTTGGGTGCTTCTGGGGCCAACGTCCTGACTTTC. Amino acids: CASSLGASGANVLTF.

This clonotype was detected many times. The chain couples TRBV6-5 to TRBJ2-1, with TRBD2 as a possible D gene (5 bases). CDR1 is MNHEY and CDR2 is SVGAGI in the germline V gene. V lost 3 bases and J 8 bases, leaving 11 bases between the germline ends. The CDR3 spans 13 residues. As DNA, the CDR3 is TGTGCCAGCAGTTATAACGAGGGAGATGAGCAGTTCTTC. Its translation is CASSYNEGDEQFF.

This clonotype was observed many times. This chain joins TRBV12-3 or TRBV12-4 and TRBJ1-1; a weak D match, TRBD1 (6 bases). The ends were cut back, 2 bases at V and 3 bases at J, with 10 bases in the middle. This CDR3 spans 14 amino acids. CDR3 bases: TGTGCCAGCAGTTTACACAGGGCCGACACTGAAGCTTTCTTT. It is translated as CASSLHRADTEAFF.